A selection of T cell receptor beta chains follows, all from one sample in a study of blood T cell repertoires in COVID-19. The protocol was immunoSEQ multiplex PCR, while the TCRdb copy is restricted to in-frame clones and leaves out a portion. The sample yields 99,000 or so clones, almost 90% seen once. Sample: peripheral blood. The receptors derive from a man aged 50-59 years with COVID-19, enrolled during active disease. The CDR3 runs from the conserved cysteine through the conserved F or W. The D gene is left open where the match is weak. Clone size is given for some rows only: seen once, a few or many times, or a class if the clone is expanded.

v_gene	j_gene	abundance	d_gene	CDR3aa	CDR3nt
TRBV2	TRBJ2-7	-	TRBD2	CASSEARGTSGRISYEQYF	TGTGCCAGCAGTGAAGCGCGGGGGACTAGCGGGCGGATCTCCTACGAGCAGTACTTC
TRBV4-3	TRBJ2-2	-	-	CASSQEVAVNTGELFF	TGCGCCAGCAGCCAAGAGGTAGCGGTGAACACCGGGGAGCTGTTTTTT
TRBV2	TRBJ1-2	few	TRBD1	CASRENTGDDGYTF	TGTGCCAGCAGAGAAAATACAGGGGACGATGGCTACACCTTC
TRBV29-1	TRBJ1-1	-	-	CSVGRMNTEAFF	TGCAGCGTCGGCAGGATGAACACTGAAGCTTTCTTT
TRBV5-5	TRBJ2-2	-	-	CASSFTGLGPNTGELFF	TGTGCCAGCAGTTTTACAGGGTTAGGACCGAACACCGGGGAGCTGTTTTTT
TRBV3-1/TRBV3-2	TRBJ1-6	-	-	CASSQDQGPNSPLHF	TGTGCCAGCAGCCAAGATCAGGGCCCCAATTCACCCCTCCACTTT
TRBV5-5	TRBJ1-2	-	-	CASSLATLEGNGYTF	TGTGCCAGCAGCTTGGCCACCCTGGAGGGGAATGGCTACACCTTC
TRBV18	TRBJ2-1	-	TRBD1	CASSPGTGAVNEQFF	TGTGCCAGCTCACCCGGGACAGGGGCGGTCAATGAGCAGTTCTTC
TRBV6-2/TRBV6-3	TRBJ2-1	once	-	CASTPSPRERFF	TGTGCCAGCACCCCTAGCCCCCGGGAGCGGTTCTTC
TRBV19	TRBJ1-6	once	-	CASGDTDNSPLHF	TGTGCCAGTGGGGACACCGATAATTCACCCCTCCACTTT
TRBV7-2	TRBJ2-2	-	TRBD2	CASSRLAGGPGGELFF	TGTGCCAGCAGCCGCCTGGCGGGGGGGCCGGGCGGGGAGCTGTTTTTT
TRBV19	TRBJ1-2	-	-	CASSIAADYGYTF	TGTGCCAGTAGTATAGCTGCGGACTATGGCTACACCTTC
TRBV3-1/TRBV3-2	TRBJ2-2	-	TRBD1	CASSYRGENTGELFF	TGTGCCAGCAGCTACAGGGGGGAAAACACCGGGGAGCTGTTTTTT
TRBV3-1/TRBV3-2	TRBJ1-4	once	-	CASSHGPTNEKLFF	TGTGCCAGCAGCCACGGTCCCACTAATGAAAAACTGTTTTTT
TRBV24-1	TRBJ2-3	-	TRBD2	CATSDWGTSGGDTQYF	TGTGCCACCAGTGATTGGGGGACTAGCGGGGGAGATACGCAGTATTTT
TRBV5-1	TRBJ2-1	-	TRBD1	CASSADRVLGNEQFF	TGCGCCAGCAGCGCAGACAGGGTTCTTGGCAATGAGCAGTTCTTC
TRBV7-2	TRBJ1-6	-	-	CASSPQAGGGSPLHF	TGTGCCAGCAGCCCCCAGGCGGGGGGAGGGTCACCCCTCCACTTT
TRBV4-2	TRBJ2-4	-	TRBD2	CASSRGLAGGDGNIQYF	TGTGCCAGCAGCCGAGGACTAGCGGGGGGTGACGGGAACATTCAGTACTTC
TRBV6-5	TRBJ2-1	-	-	CATVSGVYNEQFF	TGTGCCACCGTATCCGGGGTCTACAATGAGCAGTTCTTC
TRBV3-1/TRBV3-2	TRBJ2-3	-	TRBD2	CASSHRRTSGVDTQYF	TGTGCCAGCAGCCACCGCAGGACTAGCGGCGTAGATACGCAGTATTTT
TRBV18	TRBJ2-7	once	-	CASSPGQGTIYEQYF	TGTGCCAGCTCTCCCGGGCAGGGGACTATCTACGAGCAGTACTTC
TRBV9	TRBJ1-3	-	-	CASSVSPSELHF	TGTGCCAGCAGCGTGTCCCCATCGGAGCTCCATTTT
TRBV24-1	TRBJ2-5	-	-	CATSDPAGETQYF	TGTGCCACCAGTGATCCCGCGGGGGAGACCCAGTACTTC
TRBV7-8	TRBJ1-3	-	TRBD1	CASSLLGTGASGNTIYF	TGTGCCAGCAGCCTACTCGGGACAGGAGCTTCTGGAAACACCATATATTTT
TRBV27	TRBJ2-7	-	-	CASSSLPLGGEQYF	TGTGCCAGCAGTTCACTACCCCTCGGGGGCGAGCAGTACTTC
TRBV24-1	TRBJ1-2	-	-	CATSERQTPYGYTF	TGTGCCACCAGTGAACGACAGACTCCCTATGGCTACACCTTC
TRBV12-3/TRBV12-4	TRBJ2-2	-	TRBD1	CASRGTATGELFF	TGTGCCAGCAGAGGGACAGCCACCGGGGAGCTGTTTTTT
TRBV11-2	TRBJ2-5	-	TRBD2	CASSLGPSGGMETQYF	TGTGCCAGCAGCTTAGGCCCTAGCGGGGGGATGGAGACCCAGTACTTC
TRBV9	TRBJ2-1	few	-	CASSPQVSDEQFF	TGTGCCAGCAGCCCCCAAGTGAGCGATGAGCAGTTCTTC
TRBV27	TRBJ1-2	-	-	CASSPVGEPYGYTF	TGTGCCAGCAGTCCCGTCGGGGAACCCTATGGCTACACCTTC
TRBV28	TRBJ1-2	-	TRBD1	CASSRSGQRLYGYTF	TGTGCCAGCAGTCGGTCGGGACAGAGGCTTTATGGCTACACCTTC
TRBV7-9	TRBJ1-2	-	-	CASSSRGSGYTF	TGTGCCAGCAGCTCAAGGGGTTCCGGCTACACCTTC
TRBV9	TRBJ2-2	-	TRBD2	CASSVHGSGGATGELFF	TGTGCCAGCAGCGTACATGGTAGCGGGGGGGCAACCGGGGAGCTGTTTTTT
TRBV4-2	TRBJ2-7	-	-	CASSQISRDTYYEQYF	TGTGCCAGCAGCCAAATATCCCGGGACACCTACTACGAGCAGTACTTC
TRBV10-3	TRBJ1-1	-	TRBD1	CAISGTGTEAFF	TGTGCCATCAGCGGGACAGGGACTGAAGCTTTCTTT
TRBV24-1	TRBJ1-2	-	TRBD1	CATSPGTGSKAAGYTF	TGTGCCACCAGTCCCGGGACAGGTTCAAAGGCTGCTGGCTACACCTTC
TRBV6-1	TRBJ1-5	-	-	CASSEGDTYQPQHF	TGTGCCAGCAGTGAAGGGGACACTTATCAGCCCCAGCATTTT
TRBV7-2	TRBJ2-2	-	-	CASSLGRGRTGELFF	TGTGCCAGCAGCTTAGGGCGGGGGCGCACCGGGGAGCTGTTTTTT
TRBV5-7	TRBJ1-6	-	TRBD1	CASRHRDRGFSYNSPLHF	TGTGCCAGCAGGCACCGGGACAGGGGTTTCTCCTATAATTCACCCCTCCACTTT
TRBV5-8	TRBJ1-6	-	TRBD1	CASSSWPQGGSPLHF	TGTGCCAGCAGCTCTTGGCCGCAGGGGGGTTCACCCCTCCACTTT
TRBV4-1	TRBJ1-5	-	TRBD1	CASSHGDRAFEPQHF	TGCGCCAGCAGCCATGGGGACAGGGCCTTTGAGCCCCAGCATTTT
TRBV6-1	TRBJ1-4	-	TRBD1	CASSEWTGMNEKLFF	TGTGCCAGCAGTGAATGGACAGGGATGAATGAAAAACTGTTTTTT
TRBV10-1	TRBJ2-7	-	TRBD1	CASSEWREQGAAYEQYF	TGCGCCAGCAGTGAGTGGAGAGAGCAGGGGGCAGCCTACGAGCAGTACTTC
TRBV2	TRBJ1-1	-	TRBD1	CASSAGGYTEAFF	TGTGCCAGCAGTGCAGGGGGCTACACTGAAGCTTTCTTT
TRBV4-2	TRBJ1-2	once	TRBD1	CASSQEGTGVYGYTF	TGTGCCAGCAGCCAAGAGGGGACAGGGGTGTATGGCTACACCTTC
TRBV30	TRBJ2-3	-	TRBD2	CAWSGLAGNTDTQYF	TGTGCCTGGAGTGGACTAGCGGGGAACACAGATACGCAGTATTTT
TRBV28	TRBJ1-2	-	-	CASSRQRTYGYTF	TGTGCCAGCAGCAGACAACGCACCTATGGCTACACCTTC
TRBV6-1	TRBJ1-5	once	-	CASSEARGTYNQPQHF	TGTGCCAGCAGTGAAGCGCGCGGGACCTACAATCAGCCCCAGCATTTT
TRBV10-2	TRBJ2-3	-	TRBD2	CASKASAGWGDTQYF	TGCGCCAGCAAAGCCTCAGCGGGGTGGGGAGATACGCAGTATTTT
TRBV3-1/TRBV3-2	TRBJ1-1	-	-	CASSHPTGTRGEAFF	TGTGCCAGCAGCCATCCCACAGGGACCCGGGGAGAAGCTTTCTTT
TRBV19	TRBJ2-1	-	TRBD1	CASSATGGAYNEQFF	TGTGCCAGTAGTGCAACAGGGGGCGCCTACAATGAGCAGTTCTTC
TRBV15	TRBJ1-5	-	TRBD1	CATSKGGPAVRGQPQHF	TGTGCCACCAGCAAAGGGGGCCCAGCGGTTAGGGGCCAGCCCCAGCATTTT
TRBV1	TRBJ2-5	-	-	CTSSIRETQYF	TGCACCAGCAGCATTCGAGAGACCCAGTACTTC
TRBV7-9	TRBJ1-2	-	-	CASSIGGYGYTF	TGTGCCAGCAGCATCGGCGGCTATGGCTACACCTTC
TRBV27	TRBJ1-2	-	TRBD1	CASSHTPGQGAVGYTF	TGTGCCAGCAGTCACACACCGGGACAGGGAGCGGTTGGCTACACCTTC
TRBV4-2	TRBJ1-1	-	-	CASSYGVMNTEAFF	TGTGCCAGCAGCTACGGTGTAATGAACACTGAAGCTTTCTTT
TRBV10-3	TRBJ2-5	-	-	CAISAVSQYF	TGTGCCATCAGCGCGGTTTCCCAGTACTTC